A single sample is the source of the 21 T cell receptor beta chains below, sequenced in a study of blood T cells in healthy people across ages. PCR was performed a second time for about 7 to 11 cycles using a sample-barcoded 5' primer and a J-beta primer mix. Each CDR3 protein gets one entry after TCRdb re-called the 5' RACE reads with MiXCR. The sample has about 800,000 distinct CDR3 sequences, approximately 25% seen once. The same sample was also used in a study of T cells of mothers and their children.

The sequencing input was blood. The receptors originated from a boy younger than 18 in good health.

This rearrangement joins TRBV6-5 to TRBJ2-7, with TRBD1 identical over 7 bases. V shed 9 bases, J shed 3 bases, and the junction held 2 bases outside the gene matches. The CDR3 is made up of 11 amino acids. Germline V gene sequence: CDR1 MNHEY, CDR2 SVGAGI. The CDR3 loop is CASRQGYEQYV. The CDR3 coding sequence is TGTGCCAGTAGACAGGGCTACGAGCAGTACGTC.

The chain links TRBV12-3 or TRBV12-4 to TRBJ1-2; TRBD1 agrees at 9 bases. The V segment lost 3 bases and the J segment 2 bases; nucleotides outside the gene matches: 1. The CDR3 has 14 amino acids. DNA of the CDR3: TGTGCCAGCAGTTTTGGGACAGGGAACTATGGCTACACCTTC. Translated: CASSFGTGNYGYTF.

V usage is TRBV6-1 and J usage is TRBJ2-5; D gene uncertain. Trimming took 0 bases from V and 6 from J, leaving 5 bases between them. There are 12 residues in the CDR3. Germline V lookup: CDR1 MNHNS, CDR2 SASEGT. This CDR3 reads CASSEAGKTQYF. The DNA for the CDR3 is TGTGCCAGCAGTGAAGCTGGAAAGACCCAGTACTTC.

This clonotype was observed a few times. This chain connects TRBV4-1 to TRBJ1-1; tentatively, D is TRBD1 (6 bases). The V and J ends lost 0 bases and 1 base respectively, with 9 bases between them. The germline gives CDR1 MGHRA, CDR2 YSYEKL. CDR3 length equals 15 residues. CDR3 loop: CASSQEDRENTEAFF. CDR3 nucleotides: TGCGCCAGCAGCCAAGAGGACAGAGAGAACACTGAAGCTTTCTTT.

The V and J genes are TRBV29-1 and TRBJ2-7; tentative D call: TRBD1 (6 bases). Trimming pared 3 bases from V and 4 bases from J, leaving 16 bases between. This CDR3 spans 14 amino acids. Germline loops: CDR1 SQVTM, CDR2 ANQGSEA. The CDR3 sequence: CSVEVRGYSYEQYF. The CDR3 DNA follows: TGCAGCGTTGAGGTTAGGGGGTATTCTTACGAGCAGTACTTC.

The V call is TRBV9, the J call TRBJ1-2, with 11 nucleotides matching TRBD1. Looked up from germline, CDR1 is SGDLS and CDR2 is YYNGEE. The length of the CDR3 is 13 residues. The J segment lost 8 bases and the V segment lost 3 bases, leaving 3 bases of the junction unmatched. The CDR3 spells CASSADRGPGYTF. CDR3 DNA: TGTGCCAGCAGCGCGGACAGGGGGCCCGGCTACACCTTC.

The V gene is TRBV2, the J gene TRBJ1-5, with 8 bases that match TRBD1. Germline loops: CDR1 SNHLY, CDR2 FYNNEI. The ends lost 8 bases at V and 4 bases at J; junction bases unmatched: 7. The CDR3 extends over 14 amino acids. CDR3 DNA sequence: TGTGCCAGCCAAAACCGGGACAGGAATCAGCCCCAGCATTTT. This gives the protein CASQNRDRNQPQHF.

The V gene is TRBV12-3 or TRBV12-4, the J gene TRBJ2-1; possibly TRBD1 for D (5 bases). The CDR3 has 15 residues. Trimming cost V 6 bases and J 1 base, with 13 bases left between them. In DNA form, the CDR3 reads TGTGCCAGCAGCCAAGGGGATGGGTCCTACAATGAGCAGTTCTTC. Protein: CASSQGDGSYNEQFF.

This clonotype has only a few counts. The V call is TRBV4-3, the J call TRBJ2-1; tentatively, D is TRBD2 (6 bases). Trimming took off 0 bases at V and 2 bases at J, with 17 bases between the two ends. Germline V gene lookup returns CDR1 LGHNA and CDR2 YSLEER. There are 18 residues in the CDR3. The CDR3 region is CASSQDFFRGMAYNEQFF. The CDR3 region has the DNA TGCGCCAGCAGCCAAGATTTTTTCCGCGGGATGGCCTACAATGAGCAGTTCTTC.

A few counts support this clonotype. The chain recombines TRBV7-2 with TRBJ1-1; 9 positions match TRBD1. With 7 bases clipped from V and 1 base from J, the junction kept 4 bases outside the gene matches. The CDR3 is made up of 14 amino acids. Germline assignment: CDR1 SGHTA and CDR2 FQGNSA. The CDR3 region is CASTRDRANTEAFF. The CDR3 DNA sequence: TGTGCCAGCACCCGGGACAGGGCGAACACTGAAGCTTTCTTT.

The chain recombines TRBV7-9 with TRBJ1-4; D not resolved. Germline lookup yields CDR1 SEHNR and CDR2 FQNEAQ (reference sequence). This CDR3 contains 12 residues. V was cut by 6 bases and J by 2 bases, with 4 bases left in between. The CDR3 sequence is CASRWTNEKLFF. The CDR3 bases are TGTGCCAGCAGGTGGACTAATGAAAAACTGTTTTTT.

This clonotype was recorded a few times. The CDR3 is CASRLGSGYTDTQYF. DNA of the CDR3: TGTGCCAGCAGGCTGGGTAGCGGATACACAGATACGCAGTATTTT. The chain uses TRBV2 and TRBJ2-3; maybe TRBD2 (6 bases). Germline CDR1 SNHLY, CDR2 FYNNEI. The CDR3 has 15 residues. Deletions cut 6 bases from V and 2 bases from J, with 15 bases between.

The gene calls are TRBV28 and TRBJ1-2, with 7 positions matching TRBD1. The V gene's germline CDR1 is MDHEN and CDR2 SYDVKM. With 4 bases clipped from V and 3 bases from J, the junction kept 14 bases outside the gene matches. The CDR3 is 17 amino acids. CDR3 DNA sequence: TGTGCCAGCAGTTCCCGCCTTGGGGACAGAGGAGACTATGGCTACACCTTC. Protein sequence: CASSSRLGDRGDYGYTF.

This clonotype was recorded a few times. The CDR3 loop reads CASSLVEGLTTGNEQFF. Written as DNA, the CDR3 is TGTGCCAGCAGCTTAGTGGAGGGATTGACGACGGGTAATGAGCAGTTCTTC. This chain joins TRBV7-2 and TRBJ2-1; tentatively, D is TRBD2 (6 bases). From germline, CDR1 is SGHTA and CDR2 FQGNSA. Trimming shortened V by 1 base and J by 7 bases, and 20 bases separated the two germline ends. CDR3 size: 17 residues.

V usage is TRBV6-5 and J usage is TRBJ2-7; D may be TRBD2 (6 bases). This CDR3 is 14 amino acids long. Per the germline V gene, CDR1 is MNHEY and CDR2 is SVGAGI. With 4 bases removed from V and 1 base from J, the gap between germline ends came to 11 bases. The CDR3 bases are TGTGCCAGCAGTTCCCTGGAGGGATCCTACGAGCAGTACTTC. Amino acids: CASSSLEGSYEQYF.

As DNA, the CDR3 is TGTGCCAGCAGCCAAGTGGCCAGGGGCTATGGCTACACCTTC. The encoded protein is CASSQVARGYGYTF. This chain joins TRBV14 and TRBJ1-2; TRBD1 is a possible D gene (6 bases). Trimming took off 1 base at V and 4 bases at J, with 10 bases between the two ends. This CDR3 has 14 amino acids. The germline V gene encodes CDR1 SGHDN and CDR2 FVKESK.

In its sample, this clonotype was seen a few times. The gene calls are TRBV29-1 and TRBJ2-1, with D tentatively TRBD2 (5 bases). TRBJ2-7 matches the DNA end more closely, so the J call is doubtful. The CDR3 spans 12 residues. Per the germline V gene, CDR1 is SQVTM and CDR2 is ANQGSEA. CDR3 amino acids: CSVLGEDYEQYF. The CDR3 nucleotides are TGCAGCGTTCTCGGGGAAGACTACGAGCAGTACTTC.

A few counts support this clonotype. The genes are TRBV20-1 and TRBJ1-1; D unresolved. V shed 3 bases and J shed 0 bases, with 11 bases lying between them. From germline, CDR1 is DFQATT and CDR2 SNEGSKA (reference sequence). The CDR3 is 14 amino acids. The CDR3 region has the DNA TGCAGTGCTAGGCGGGAGGGAGTGAACACTGAAGCTTTCTTT. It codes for CSARREGVNTEAFF.

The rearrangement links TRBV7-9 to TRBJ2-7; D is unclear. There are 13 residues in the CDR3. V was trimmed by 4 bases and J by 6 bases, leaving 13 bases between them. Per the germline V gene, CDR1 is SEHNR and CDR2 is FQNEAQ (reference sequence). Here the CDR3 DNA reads TGTGCCAGCAGCTCCCCGGCTGGGTTCGAGCAGTACTTC. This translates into CASSSPAGFEQYF.

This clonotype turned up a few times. CDR3 sequence reads: CAISDIGAHMNTEAFF. CDR3 in DNA: TGTGCCATCAGTGACATAGGGGCCCATATGAACACTGAAGCTTTCTTT. The J gene is TRBJ1-1, the V gene TRBV10-3; perhaps TRBD1 as D (5 bases). Trimming took off 3 bases at V and 0 bases at J, with 14 bases between the two ends. The CDR3 is made up of 16 amino acids. Looked up from germline, CDR1 is ENHRY and CDR2 is SYGVKD.

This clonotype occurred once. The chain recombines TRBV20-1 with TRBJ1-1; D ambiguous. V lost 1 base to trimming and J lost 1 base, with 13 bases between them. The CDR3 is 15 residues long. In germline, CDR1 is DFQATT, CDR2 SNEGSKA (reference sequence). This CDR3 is CSARGPGWGNTEAFF. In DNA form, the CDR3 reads TGCAGTGCTAGAGGTCCGGGTTGGGGGAACACTGAAGCTTTCTTT.